The present T cell receptor beta chain was sequenced within a study of CD8+ T cells in alopecia areata. RNA was extracted and reverse transcribed into cDNA as the sequencing template. The table came from immunoSEQ multiplex PCR; TCRdb's copy has only in-frame clones and leaves some out. The sample includes 150,000 or so clones, roughly 50% of them seen just once. It was from alopecia areata patients that lesional scalp punch biopsies and peripheral blood were collected. Sequencing was carried out using CD4+ T cells sorted from blood. The clonotype comes from a human donor with alopecia areata.

The CDR3 is CATSRASPDTQYF. For the CDR3, the DNA is TGTGCCACCAGCAGAGCCAGTCCAGATACGCAGTATTTT. The chain carries TRBV15 and TRBJ2-3; D gene ambiguous. This CDR3 is built from 13 residues. Trimming removed 1 base from V and 4 bases from J, with 6 bases in between. Per germline, CDR1 LNHNV and CDR2 YYDKDF (reference sequence).